The 10 T cell receptor beta chains listed next were all sequenced from one sample in a study of early T cells in non-severe SARS-CoV-2 infection. TCRdb re-called the 5' RACE reads with MiXCR, one entry per CDR3 protein. The sample holds more than 65,000 distinct CDR3 sequences; roughly 4.5% are singletons and the top ten take roughly 3.4%. This material consisted of whole blood, taken at baseline. These receptors were taken from an adult who was a healthcare worker with PCR-confirmed SARS-CoV-2 infection or an uninfected control (not recorded which). The donor label of this sample is uncertain.

This clonotype was found many times. V gene TRBV19 combines with J gene TRBJ2-3, with 10 bases that match TRBD2. The CDR3 is made up of 14 amino acids. Germline V gene lookup returns CDR1 LNHDA and CDR2 SQIVND (reference sequence). V trimming: 9 bases; J trimming: 3 bases; junction bases outside the gene matches: 6. The DNA for the CDR3 is TGTGCCAGCCGCGGACTAGCGGAAACAGATACGCAGTATTTT. As protein: CASRGLAETDTQYF.

The gene calls are TRBV6-6 and TRBJ1-1; 9 nucleotides match TRBD1. The CDR3 has 17 amino acids. Germline V gene lookup returns CDR1 MNHNY and CDR2 SVGAGI (reference sequence). The trim removed 4 bases at V and 4 bases at J, leaving 13 bases unmatched. CDR3 region: CASSFTGTGSITTEAFF. Written as DNA, the CDR3 is TGTGCCAGCAGTTTCACCGGGACAGGGTCGATAACCACTGAAGCTTTCTTT.

The J gene is TRBJ2-7, the V gene TRBV6-6; 10 bases fit TRBD2. V gave up 6 bases and J gave up 3 bases; unmatched junction bases: 8. The germline V gene encodes CDR1 MNHNY and CDR2 SVGAGI (reference sequence). The CDR3 has 15 residues. DNA for the CDR3: TGTGCCAGCAGCGCACCCGGGACTAGCGACTACGAGCAGTACTTC. Its translation is CASSAPGTSDYEQYF.

The sample holds many counts of this clonotype. This rearrangement joins TRBV20-1 to TRBJ2-7; 9 bases line up with TRBD1. The CDR3 consists of 14 residues. Per the germline V gene, CDR1 is DFQATT and CDR2 is SNEGSKA (reference sequence). Losses at the gene ends were 2 bases for V and 3 bases for J; bases not matched to a gene: 5. CDR3 DNA sequence: TGCAGTGCTAGAACCGGGACAGGGAACTACGAGCAGTACTTC. Protein: CSARTGTGNYEQYF.

This clonotype was seen ten or more times. The rearrangement uses TRBV15 and TRBJ2-1; 9 bases align to TRBD1. J lost 2 bases, V lost 4 bases, and 3 bases had no gene match. The germline gives CDR1 LNHNV, CDR2 YYDKDF (reference sequence). The CDR3 contains 15 residues. This CDR3 is CATSTDRGAYNEQFF. CDR3 sequence (DNA): TGTGCCACCAGCACGGACAGGGGAGCCTACAATGAGCAGTTCTTC.

This clonotype was observed many times. This sequence joins TRBV4-1 and TRBJ2-1; the D gene is possibly TRBD2 (5 bases). V lost 0 bases to trimming and J lost 2 bases, with 8 bases between them. The CDR3 sequence is 15 residues long. The V gene's germline CDR1 is MGHRA and CDR2 YSYEKL. In DNA, the CDR3 is TGCGCCAGCAGCCAAGAGGAGGAGCCCTACAATGAGCAGTTCTTC. It translates to CASSQEEEPYNEQFF.

This clonotype has at least ten counts. The V gene is TRBV7-9, the J gene TRBJ2-7, with 10 bases aligning to TRBD1. The CDR3 has 15 residues. The germline V gene encodes CDR1 SEHNR and CDR2 FQNEAQ (reference sequence). Losses at the gene ends were 5 bases for V and 2 bases for J; bases not matched to a gene: 6. In DNA form, the CDR3 reads TGTGCCAGCAGCCTGGGGACAGGGGATACCTACGAGCAGTACTTC. This gives the protein CASSLGTGDTYEQYF.

V gene TRBV4-3 combines with J gene TRBJ2-7; 9 nucleotides line up with TRBD2. CDR1 is LGHNA, CDR2 YSLEER, per germline. CDR3 length: 15 amino acids. The V segment lost 1 base and the J segment 2 bases; nucleotides outside the gene matches: 3. The CDR3 DNA is TGCGCCAGCAGCCAAGTGCAGCGGGGGGCCTACGAGCAGTACTTC. Amino acid sequence: CASSQVQRGAYEQYF.

The chain carries TRBV2 and TRBJ1-6; D gene ambiguous. This CDR3 spans 15 amino acids. CDR1 is SNHLY and CDR2 is FYNNEI in the germline V gene. V was cut by 4 bases and J by 2 bases, with 9 bases left in between. DNA of the CDR3: TGTGCCAGCAGTGGCACGGGTACCTATAATTCACCCCTCCACTTT. This codes for CASSGTGTYNSPLHF.

This clonotype was seen repeatedly, ten times or more. The chain recombines TRBV28 with TRBJ2-7; D call uncertain. V was shortened by 7 bases and J by 3 bases, with 7 bases between the two germline ends. Germline V CDR1 and CDR2: MDHEN, SYDVKM. The CDR3 sequence is 11 residues long. CDR3 nucleotide sequence: TGTGCCAGCACATTAAACTACGAGCAGTACTTC. This gives the protein CASTLNYEQYF.